The 14 T cell receptor beta chains given below trace back to one sample, sequenced in a study of beta chain features in type 1 diabetes. Their antigens remain unidentified. Study results and limitations: Among all four CD4+ subsets, Type 1 diabetes patients had TCRB CDR3s that were moderately but significantly shorter.

Expressed TCRB transcripts were sequenced after all isolated RNA was converted to cDNA. Some clones are missing from TCRdb's copy, which holds only in-frame ones; the method was immunoSEQ multiplex PCR. The data contain about 150,000 clones, about a tenth of them seen just once; the ten biggest clones take up roughly 0.5%. Material for sequencing was central memory CD4+ T cells from blood. The origin of the receptors is a man between 25 and 39 years old with type 1 diabetes.

This clone was picked up a small number of times. The chain combines TRBV9 with TRBJ2-5, with a possible D match to TRBD2 (6 bases). The V end was cut by 4 bases, the J end by 0 bases, with 19 bases between. The CDR3 contains 17 residues. Germline-derived CDR1 and CDR2 are SGDLS and YYNGEE. For the CDR3, the DNA is TGTGCCAGCAGCCCAGGACCCGCGGGAAGCTACCAAGAGACCCAGTACTTC. It yields the protein CASSPGPAGSYQETQYF.

V and J are TRBV19 and TRBJ2-1, with 7 bases aligning to TRBD1. CDR3 length: 17 amino acids. CDR1 LNHDA and CDR2 SQIVND come from the germline V gene (reference sequence). Trimming at V came to 6 bases and at J to 1 base, leaving 12 bases not matched to a gene. The CDR3 DNA reads as TGTGCCAGTAGGAGACGACCGACAGGGAGTTCCTACAATGAGCAGTTCTTC. This sequence encodes CASRRRPTGSSYNEQFF.

V gene TRBV4-2 combines with J gene TRBJ2-3; D is perhaps TRBD2 (6 bases). The CDR3 extends over 17 amino acids. Trimming took 0 bases from V and 1 from J, leaving 14 bases between them. The V gene's germline CDR1 is LGHNA and CDR2 YNFKEQ. As DNA, the CDR3 is TGTGCCAGCAGCCAAGAGGGGGGTATAGCCGGCACAGATACGCAGTATTTT. Amino acids: CASSQEGGIAGTDTQYF.

The chain recombines TRBV9 with TRBJ2-7; the match to TRBD2 covers 9 bases. Trimming took 5 bases from V and 2 from J; bases not matched to a gene: 5. Germline V gene sequence: CDR1 SGDLS, CDR2 YYNGEE. The CDR3 length is 14 residues. CDR3 in DNA: TGTGCCAGCAGTCCTAGACTAGCGGCCTACGAGCAGTACTTC. It translates to CASSPRLAAYEQYF. Drawing the rest from reference TRBV9 and TRBJ2-7, the complete variable domain is DSGVTQTPKHLITATGQRVTLRCSPRSGDLSVYWYQQSLDQGLQFLIQYYNGEERAKGNILERFSAQQFPDLHSELNLSSLELGDSALYFCASSPRLAAYEQYFGPGTRLTVT.

V is TRBV5-6 and J is TRBJ2-3; a weak D match, TRBD2 (5 bases). CDR1 and CDR2 (germline): SGHDT, YYEEEE. Trimming removed 4 bases from V and 2 bases from J, with 14 bases in between. This CDR3 comprises 15 residues. The CDR3 reads CASSRASILTDTQYF. The CDR3 region has the DNA TGTGCCAGCAGCCGAGCTAGCATACTCACAGATACGCAGTATTTT.

This chain links TRBV19 with TRBJ2-7; 7 nucleotides line up with TRBD1. Germline V gene lookup returns CDR1 LNHDA and CDR2 SQIVND (reference sequence). This CDR3 is built from 14 residues. J gave up 3 bases and V 6 bases, and 8 bases lay outside the gene matches. The CDR3 sequence is CASSPGGWSYEQYF. DNA of the CDR3: TGTGCCAGTAGCCCAGGGGGTTGGAGCTACGAGCAGTACTTC.

The chain combines TRBV7-9 with TRBJ2-4, with 11 nucleotides matching TRBD2. CDR3 length: 16 residues. The V gene's germline CDR1 is SEHNR and CDR2 FQNEAQ (reference sequence). Unmatched junction bases numbered 5, after V lost 1 base and J lost 6 bases. The CDR3 loop is CASSLVSSGRANIQYF. For the CDR3, the DNA is TGTGCCAGCAGCTTAGTTAGTAGCGGGAGGGCAAACATTCAGTACTTC.

This clone was found a few times. The rearrangement joins TRBV7-2 to TRBJ2-7, with 9 bases matching TRBD1. From germline, CDR1 is SGHTA and CDR2 FQGNSA. Unmatched junction bases numbered 7, after V lost 6 bases and J lost 1 base. The CDR3 loop spans 15 amino acids. CDR3 amino acids: CASSRWGTGSYEQYF. As DNA, the CDR3 is TGTGCCAGCAGTAGGTGGGGGACAGGGTCCTACGAGCAGTACTTC.

V is TRBV5-6 and J is TRBJ2-7, with a possible D match to TRBD2 (6 bases). The CDR3 is 18 amino acids. V was cut by 4 bases and J by 0 bases, with 23 bases left in between. Germline V CDR1 and CDR2: SGHDT, YYEEEE. The CDR3 DNA is TGTGCCAGCAGCGGGTGGGGAAGGGGTAGCGGATACTCCTACGAGCAGTACTTC. Protein: CASSGWGRGSGYSYEQYF.

This clone was seen a few times. This sequence joins TRBV2 and TRBJ2-2, with D possibly TRBD2 on 6 matching bases. The germline V and J ends were trimmed by 10 bases and 5 bases, with 14 bases remaining between them. Germline V gene data show CDR1 as SNHLY and CDR2 as FYNNEI. The CDR3 loop spans 13 amino acids. The CDR3 protein is CATAGFLTGELFF. The CDR3 DNA reads TGTGCCACCGCGGGGTTCCTAACCGGGGAGCTGTTTTTT.

This rearrangement joins TRBV23-1 to TRBJ2-6; TRBD1 agrees at 7 bases. TRBV23-1 carries the ORF label, with uncertain function. V lost 4 bases and J lost 0; bases outside the gene matches: 12. CDR3 size: 19 residues. The CDR3: CASSLPRGPSNSGANVLTF. The CDR3 DNA follows: TGCGCCAGCAGTCTGCCTAGGGGGCCTAGTAACTCTGGGGCCAACGTCCTGACTTTC.

The chain recombines TRBV28 with TRBJ2-7, with D perhaps TRBD2 (6 bases). The V end was cut by 7 bases, the J end by 4 bases, with 14 bases between. CDR3 size: 13 residues. Germline V CDR1 and CDR2: MDHEN, SYDVKM. This chain's CDR3 is CASTQPGGYEQYF. The DNA of the CDR3 is TGTGCCAGCACCCAACCTGGGGGGTACGAGCAGTACTTC.

The V gene is TRBV27, the J gene TRBJ2-7; 9 nucleotides match TRBD2. The CDR3 has 14 amino acids. Unmatched junction bases numbered 6, after V lost 4 bases and J lost 5 bases. Germline CDR1 is MNHEY and CDR2 is SMNVEV (reference sequence). The CDR3 sequence: CASSSRTSADEQYF. CDR3 coding DNA: TGTGCCAGCAGTTCTCGGACTAGCGCCGACGAGCAGTACTTC.

The chain employs TRBV7-2 and TRBJ2-3; TRBD1 aligns across 7 bases. J was trimmed by 4 bases and V by 5 bases; bases with no gene match: 6. CDR1 and CDR2 (germline): SGHTA, FQGNSA. CDR3 length equals 14 residues. The CDR3 reads CASSGDRVSDTQYF. The CDR3 nucleotides read TGTGCCAGCAGCGGAGACAGGGTCTCAGATACGCAGTATTTT.